This T cell receptor (beta chain) was sequenced for a study of tumour-infiltrating T cells in Burkitt lymphoma. As for the study in general: Repertoire clonality predicted overall and progression-free survival.

The table came from immunoSEQ multiplex PCR; TCRdb's copy has only in-frame clones and leaves some out. The sample records about 5,400 clones, roughly a tenth being singletons. The V gene lost 1 base and the J gene lost 5 bases, with 9 bases spanning the gap. The CDR3 sequence is 13 residues long. The germline gives CDR1 SGHRS, CDR2 YFSETQ. The chain employs TRBV5-1 and TRBJ1-1, with D perhaps matching TRBD1 (5 bases). The source of this sequence is a human donor with diffuse large B-cell lymphoma. Specimen: tumor tissue. The CDR3 sequence is CASSLFGATEAFF. The CDR3 nucleotides read TGCGCCAGCAGCTTGTTTGGGGCTACTGAAGCTTTCTTT.